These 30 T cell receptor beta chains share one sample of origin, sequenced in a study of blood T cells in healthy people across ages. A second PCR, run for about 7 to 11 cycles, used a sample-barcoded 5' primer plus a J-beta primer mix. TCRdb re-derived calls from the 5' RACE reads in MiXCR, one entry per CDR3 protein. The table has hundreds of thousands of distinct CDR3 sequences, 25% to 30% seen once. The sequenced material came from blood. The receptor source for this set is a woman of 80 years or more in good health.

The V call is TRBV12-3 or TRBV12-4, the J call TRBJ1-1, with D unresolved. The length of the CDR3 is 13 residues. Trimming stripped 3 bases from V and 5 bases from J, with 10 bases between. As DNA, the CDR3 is TGTGCCAGCAGTTTCGGGGTGGGGACTGAAGCTTTCTTT. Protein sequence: CASSFGVGTEAFF.

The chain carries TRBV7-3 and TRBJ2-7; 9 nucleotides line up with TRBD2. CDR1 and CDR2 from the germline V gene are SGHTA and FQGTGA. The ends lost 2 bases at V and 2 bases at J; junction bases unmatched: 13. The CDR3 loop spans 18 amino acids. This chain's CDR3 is CASSLDRPGAGGTYEQYF. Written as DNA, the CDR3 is TGTGCCAGCAGCTTAGATCGCCCAGGAGCGGGGGGAACCTACGAGCAGTACTTC. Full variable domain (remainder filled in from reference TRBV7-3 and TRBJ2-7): GAGVSQTPSNKVTEKGKYVELRCDPISGHTALYWYRQSLGQGPEFLIYFQGTGAADDSGLPNDRFFAVRPEGSVSTLKIQRTERGDSAVYLCASSLDRPGAGGTYEQYFGPGTRLTVT.

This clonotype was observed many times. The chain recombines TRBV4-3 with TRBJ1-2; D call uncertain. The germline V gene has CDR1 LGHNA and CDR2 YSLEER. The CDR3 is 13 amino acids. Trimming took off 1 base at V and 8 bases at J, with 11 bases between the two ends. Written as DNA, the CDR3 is TGCGCCAGCAGCCAAGTCCAAAGGAGCGGCTACACCTTC. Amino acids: CASSQVQRSGYTF.

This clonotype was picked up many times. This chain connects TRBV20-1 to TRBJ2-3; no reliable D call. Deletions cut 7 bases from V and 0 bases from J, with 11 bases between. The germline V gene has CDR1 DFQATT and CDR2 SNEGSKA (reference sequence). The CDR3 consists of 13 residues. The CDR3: CSGDSLSTDTQYF. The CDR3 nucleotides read TGCAGTGGAGATAGCCTGAGCACAGATACGCAGTATTTT.

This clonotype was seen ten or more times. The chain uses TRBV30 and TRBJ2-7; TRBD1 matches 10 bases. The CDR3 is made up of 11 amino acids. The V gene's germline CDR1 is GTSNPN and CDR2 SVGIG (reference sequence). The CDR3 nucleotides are TGTGCGGGGACAGGGGACTACGAGCAGTACTTC. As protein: CAGTGDYEQYF.

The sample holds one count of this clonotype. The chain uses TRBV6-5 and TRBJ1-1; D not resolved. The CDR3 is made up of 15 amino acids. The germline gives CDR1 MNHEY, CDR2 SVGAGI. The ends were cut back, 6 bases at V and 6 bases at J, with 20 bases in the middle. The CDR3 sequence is CASSPVSTGRPEAFF. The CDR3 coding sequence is TGTGCCAGCAGCCCCGTTTCTACCGGCCGCCCTGAAGCTTTCTTT.

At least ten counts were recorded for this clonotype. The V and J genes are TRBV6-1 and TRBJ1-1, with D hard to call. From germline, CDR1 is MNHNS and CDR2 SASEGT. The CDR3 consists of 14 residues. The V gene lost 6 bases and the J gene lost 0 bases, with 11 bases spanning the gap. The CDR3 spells CASSREVLNTEAFF. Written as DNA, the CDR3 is TGTGCCAGCAGCAGAGAGGTGTTGAACACTGAAGCTTTCTTT.

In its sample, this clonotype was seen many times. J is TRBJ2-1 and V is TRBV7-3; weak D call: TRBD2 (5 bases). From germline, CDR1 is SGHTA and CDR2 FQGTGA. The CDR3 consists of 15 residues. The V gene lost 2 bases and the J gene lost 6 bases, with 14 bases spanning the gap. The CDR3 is CASSLGSSGPNEQFF. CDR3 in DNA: TGTGCCAGCAGCTTAGGGTCCAGCGGACCCAATGAGCAGTTCTTC.

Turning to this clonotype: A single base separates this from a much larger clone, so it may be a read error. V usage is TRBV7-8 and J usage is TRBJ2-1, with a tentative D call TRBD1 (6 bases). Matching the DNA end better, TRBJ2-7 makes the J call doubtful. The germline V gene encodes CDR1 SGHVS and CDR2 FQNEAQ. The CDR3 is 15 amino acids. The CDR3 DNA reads TGTGCCAGCAGCCCCCAGGGGTTACACTACAATGAGCAGTACTTC. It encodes CASSPQGLHYNEQYF.

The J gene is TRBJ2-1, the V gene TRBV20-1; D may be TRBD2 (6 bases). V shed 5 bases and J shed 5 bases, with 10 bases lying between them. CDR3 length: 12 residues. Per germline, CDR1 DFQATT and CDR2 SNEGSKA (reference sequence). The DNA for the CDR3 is TGCAGTGCTGGGGGACTCGACAATGAGCAGTTCTTC. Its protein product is CSAGGLDNEQFF.

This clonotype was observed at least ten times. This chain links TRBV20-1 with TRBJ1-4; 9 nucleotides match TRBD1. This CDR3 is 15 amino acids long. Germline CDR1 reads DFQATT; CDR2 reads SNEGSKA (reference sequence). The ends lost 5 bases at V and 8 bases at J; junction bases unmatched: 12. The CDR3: CSAGGQGLDGEKLFF. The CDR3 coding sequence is TGCAGTGCTGGGGGACAGGGATTGGATGGCGAAAAACTGTTTTTT.

CDR3 region: CSARKTGKGQETQYF. In DNA, the CDR3 is TGCAGTGCTAGAAAGACAGGGAAAGGGCAAGAGACCCAGTACTTC. This chain uses TRBV20-1 with TRBJ2-5; 7 bases are shared with TRBD1. The CDR3 covers 15 residues. Per the germline V gene, CDR1 is DFQATT and CDR2 is SNEGSKA (reference sequence). The V and J ends lost 2 bases and 2 bases, in that order; junction bases with no gene match: 8.

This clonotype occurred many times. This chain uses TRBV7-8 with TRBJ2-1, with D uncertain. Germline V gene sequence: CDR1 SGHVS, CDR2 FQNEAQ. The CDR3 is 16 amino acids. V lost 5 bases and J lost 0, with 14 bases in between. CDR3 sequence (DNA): TGTGCCAGCAGCGCGTCCCTTTCCTCCTCCTACAATGAGCAGTTCTTC. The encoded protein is CASSASLSSSYNEQFF.

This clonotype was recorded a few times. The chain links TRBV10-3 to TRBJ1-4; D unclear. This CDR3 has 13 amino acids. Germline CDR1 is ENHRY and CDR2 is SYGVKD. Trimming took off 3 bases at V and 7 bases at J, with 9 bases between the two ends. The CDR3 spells CAISEGIGEKLFF. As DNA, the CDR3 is TGTGCCATCAGTGAAGGGATTGGTGAAAAACTGTTTTTT.

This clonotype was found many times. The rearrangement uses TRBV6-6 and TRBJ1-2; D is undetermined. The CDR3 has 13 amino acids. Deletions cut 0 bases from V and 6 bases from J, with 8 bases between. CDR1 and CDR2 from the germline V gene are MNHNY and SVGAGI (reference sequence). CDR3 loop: CASSYSTGDGYTF. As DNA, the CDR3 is TGTGCCAGCAGTTACTCGACCGGGGATGGCTACACCTTC.

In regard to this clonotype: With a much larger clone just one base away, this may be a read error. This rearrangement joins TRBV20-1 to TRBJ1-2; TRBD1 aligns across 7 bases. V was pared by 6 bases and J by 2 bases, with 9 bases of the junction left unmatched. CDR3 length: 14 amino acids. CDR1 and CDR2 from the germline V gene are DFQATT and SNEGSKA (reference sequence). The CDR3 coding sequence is TGCAGTGCAACAAAGGGGGCATTCAACTATGGCTACACCTTC. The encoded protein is CSATKGAFNYGYTF.

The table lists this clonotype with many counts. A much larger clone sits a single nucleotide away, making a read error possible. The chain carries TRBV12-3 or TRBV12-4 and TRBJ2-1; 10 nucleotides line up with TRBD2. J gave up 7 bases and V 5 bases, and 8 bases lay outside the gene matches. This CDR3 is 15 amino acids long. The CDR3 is CASSPRAGGGNEQFF. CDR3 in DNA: TGTGCCAGCAGTCCCAGAGCGGGGGGGGGAAATGAGCAGTTCTTC.

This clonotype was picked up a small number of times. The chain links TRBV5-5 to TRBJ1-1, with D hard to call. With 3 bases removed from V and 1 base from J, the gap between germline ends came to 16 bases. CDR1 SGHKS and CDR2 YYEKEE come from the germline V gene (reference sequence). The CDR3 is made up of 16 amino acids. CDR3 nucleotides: TGTGCCAGCAGCTCGGCCGAGGCCCGCGGGAACACTGAAGCTTTCTTT. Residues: CASSSAEARGNTEAFF.

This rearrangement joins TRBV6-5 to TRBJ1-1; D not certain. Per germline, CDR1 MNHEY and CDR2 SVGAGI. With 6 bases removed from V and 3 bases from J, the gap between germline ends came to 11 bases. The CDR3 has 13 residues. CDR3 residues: CASRLIRDTEAFF. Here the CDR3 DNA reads TGTGCCAGCAGACTTATCCGGGACACTGAAGCTTTCTTT.

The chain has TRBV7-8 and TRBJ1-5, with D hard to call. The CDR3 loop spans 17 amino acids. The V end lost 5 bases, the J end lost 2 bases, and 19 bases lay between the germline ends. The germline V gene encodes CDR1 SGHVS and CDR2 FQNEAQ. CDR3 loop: CASSPRPRAVGNQPQHF. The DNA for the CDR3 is TGTGCCAGCAGCCCTCGTCCGAGGGCGGTGGGCAATCAGCCCCAGCATTTT.

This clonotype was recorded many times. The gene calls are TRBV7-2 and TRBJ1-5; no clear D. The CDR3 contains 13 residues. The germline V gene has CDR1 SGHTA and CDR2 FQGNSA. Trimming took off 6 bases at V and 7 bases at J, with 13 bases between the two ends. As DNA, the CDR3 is TGTGCCAGCAGTACTGGGGAAGAGCAGCCCCAGCATTTT. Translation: CASSTGEEQPQHF.

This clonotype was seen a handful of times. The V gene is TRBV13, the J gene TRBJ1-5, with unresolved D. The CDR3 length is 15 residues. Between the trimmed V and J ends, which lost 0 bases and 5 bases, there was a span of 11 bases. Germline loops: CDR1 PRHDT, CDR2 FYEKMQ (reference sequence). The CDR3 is CASSLGRLVDQPQHF. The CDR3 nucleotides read TGTGCCAGCAGCTTAGGCAGGCTGGTGGATCAGCCCCAGCATTTT.

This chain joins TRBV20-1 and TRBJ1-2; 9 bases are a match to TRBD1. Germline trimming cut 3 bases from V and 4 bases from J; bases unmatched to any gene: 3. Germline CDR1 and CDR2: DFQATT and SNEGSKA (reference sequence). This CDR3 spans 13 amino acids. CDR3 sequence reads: CSASKGQGYGYTF. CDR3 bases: TGCAGTGCTAGTAAGGGACAGGGCTATGGCTACACCTTC.

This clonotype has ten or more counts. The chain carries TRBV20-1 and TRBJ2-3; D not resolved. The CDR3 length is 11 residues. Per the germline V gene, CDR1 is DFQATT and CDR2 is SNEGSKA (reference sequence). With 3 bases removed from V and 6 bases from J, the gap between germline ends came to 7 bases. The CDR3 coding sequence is TGCAGTGCTAGCGCCGGTGATACGCAGTATTTT. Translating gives CSASAGDTQYF.

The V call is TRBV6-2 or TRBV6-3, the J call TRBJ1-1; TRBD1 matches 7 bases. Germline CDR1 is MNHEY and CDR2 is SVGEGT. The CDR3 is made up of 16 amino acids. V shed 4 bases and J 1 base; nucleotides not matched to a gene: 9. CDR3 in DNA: TGTGCCAGCAGTTCCTTCACCCGGACAGGGAACACTGAAGCTTTCTTT. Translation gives CASSSFTRTGNTEAFF.

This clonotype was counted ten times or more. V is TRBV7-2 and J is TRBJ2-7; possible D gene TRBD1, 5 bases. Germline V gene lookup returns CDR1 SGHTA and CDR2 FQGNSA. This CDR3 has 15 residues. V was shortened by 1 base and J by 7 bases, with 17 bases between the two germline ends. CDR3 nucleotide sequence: TGTGCCAGCAGCTTAGTGGCAGGGCCAGGTAGGGAGCAGTACTTC. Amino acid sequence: CASSLVAGPGREQYF.

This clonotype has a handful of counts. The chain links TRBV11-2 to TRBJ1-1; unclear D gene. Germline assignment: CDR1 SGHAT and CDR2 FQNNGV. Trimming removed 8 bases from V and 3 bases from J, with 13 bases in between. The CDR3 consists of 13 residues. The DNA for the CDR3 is TGTGCCAGCGGCTACACACCCTACACTGAAGCTTTCTTT. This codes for CASGYTPYTEAFF.

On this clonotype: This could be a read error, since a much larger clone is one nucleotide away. The CDR3: CANSQRGAAYGYTF. The CDR3 DNA reads as TGCGCCAACAGCCAACGCGGAGCCGCCTATGGCTACACCTTC. The chain links TRBV5-1 to TRBJ1-2; D is undetermined. Germline CDR1 and CDR2: SGHRS and YFSETQ. This CDR3 region has 14 residues.

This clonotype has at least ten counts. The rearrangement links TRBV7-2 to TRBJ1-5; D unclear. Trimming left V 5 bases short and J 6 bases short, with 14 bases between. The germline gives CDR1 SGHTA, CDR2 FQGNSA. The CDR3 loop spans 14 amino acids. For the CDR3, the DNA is TGTGCCAGCAGCATGGGAGGGTGGGCTCAGCCCCAGCATTTT. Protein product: CASSMGGWAQPQHF. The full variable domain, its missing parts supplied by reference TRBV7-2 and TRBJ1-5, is GAGVSQSPSNKVTEKGKDVELRCDPISGHTALYWYRQSLGQGLEFLIYFQGNSAPDKSGLPSDRFSAERTGGSVSTLTIQRTQQEDSAVYLCASSMGGWAQPQHFGDGTRLSIL.

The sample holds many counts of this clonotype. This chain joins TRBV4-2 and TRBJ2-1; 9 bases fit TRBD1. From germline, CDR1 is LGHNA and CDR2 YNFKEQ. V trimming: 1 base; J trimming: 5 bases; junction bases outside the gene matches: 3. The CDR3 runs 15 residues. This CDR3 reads CASSQVGQGDNEQFF. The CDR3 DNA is TGTGCCAGCAGCCAAGTGGGACAGGGTGACAATGAGCAGTTCTTC.